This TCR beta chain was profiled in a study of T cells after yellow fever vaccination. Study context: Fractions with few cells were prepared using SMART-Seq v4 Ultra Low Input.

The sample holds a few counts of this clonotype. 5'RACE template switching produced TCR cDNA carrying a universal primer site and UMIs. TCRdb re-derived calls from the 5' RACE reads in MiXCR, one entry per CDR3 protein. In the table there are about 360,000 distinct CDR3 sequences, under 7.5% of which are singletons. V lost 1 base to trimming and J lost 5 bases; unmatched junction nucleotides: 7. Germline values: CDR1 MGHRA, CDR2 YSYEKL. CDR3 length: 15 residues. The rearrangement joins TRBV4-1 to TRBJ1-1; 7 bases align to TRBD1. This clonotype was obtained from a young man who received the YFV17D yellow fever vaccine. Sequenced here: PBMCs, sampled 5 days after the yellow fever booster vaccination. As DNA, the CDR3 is TGCGCCAGCAGCCAAGGGTACAACAGGGGTACTGAAGCTTTCTTT. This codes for CASSQGYNRGTEAFF.